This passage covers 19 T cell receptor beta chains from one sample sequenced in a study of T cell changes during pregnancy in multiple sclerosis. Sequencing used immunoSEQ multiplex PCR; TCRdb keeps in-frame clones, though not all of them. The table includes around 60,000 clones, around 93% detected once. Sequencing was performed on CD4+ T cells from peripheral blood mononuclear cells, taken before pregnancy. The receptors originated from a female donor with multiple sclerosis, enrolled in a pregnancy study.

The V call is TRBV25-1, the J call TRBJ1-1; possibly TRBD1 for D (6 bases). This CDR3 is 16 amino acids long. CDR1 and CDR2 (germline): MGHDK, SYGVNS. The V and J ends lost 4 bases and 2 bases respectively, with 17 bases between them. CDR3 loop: CASSATGPLINTEAFF. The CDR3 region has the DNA TGTGCCAGCAGTGCGACAGGCCCCCTAATAAACACTGAAGCTTTCTTT.

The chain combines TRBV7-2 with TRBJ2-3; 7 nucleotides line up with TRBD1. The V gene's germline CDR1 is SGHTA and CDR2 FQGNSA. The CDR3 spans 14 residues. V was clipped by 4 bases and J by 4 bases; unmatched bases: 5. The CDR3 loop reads CASSSGQWADTQYF. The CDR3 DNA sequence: TGTGCCAGCAGCTCGGGACAGTGGGCAGATACGCAGTATTTT.

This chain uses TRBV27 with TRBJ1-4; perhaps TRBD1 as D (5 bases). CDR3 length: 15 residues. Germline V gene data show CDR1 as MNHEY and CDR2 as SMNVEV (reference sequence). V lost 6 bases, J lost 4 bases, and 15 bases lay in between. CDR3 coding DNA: TGTGCCAGCAGGTCCCATCGACAGTTTAATGAAAAACTGTTTTTT. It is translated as CASRSHRQFNEKLFF.

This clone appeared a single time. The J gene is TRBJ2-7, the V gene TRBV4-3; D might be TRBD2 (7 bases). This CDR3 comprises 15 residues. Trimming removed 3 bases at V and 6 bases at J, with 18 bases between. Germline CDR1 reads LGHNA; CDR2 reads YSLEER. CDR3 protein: CASSQLGGAGFEQYF. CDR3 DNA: TGCGCCAGCAGCCAGCTTGGGGGGGCGGGCTTCGAGCAGTACTTC.

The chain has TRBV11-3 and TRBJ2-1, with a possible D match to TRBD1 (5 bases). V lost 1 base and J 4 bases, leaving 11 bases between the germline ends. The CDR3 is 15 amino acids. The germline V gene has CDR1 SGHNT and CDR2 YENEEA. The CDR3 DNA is TGTGCCAGCAGCTTAGGCGGACACAGGTACAATGAGCAGTTCTTC. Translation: CASSLGGHRYNEQFF.

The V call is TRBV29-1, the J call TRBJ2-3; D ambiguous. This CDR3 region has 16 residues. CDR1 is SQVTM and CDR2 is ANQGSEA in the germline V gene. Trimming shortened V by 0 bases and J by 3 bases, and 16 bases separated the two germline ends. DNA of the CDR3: TGCAGCGTTGAAGATCTTCATGGTCTGAGAACAGATACGCAGTATTTT. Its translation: CSVEDLHGLRTDTQYF.

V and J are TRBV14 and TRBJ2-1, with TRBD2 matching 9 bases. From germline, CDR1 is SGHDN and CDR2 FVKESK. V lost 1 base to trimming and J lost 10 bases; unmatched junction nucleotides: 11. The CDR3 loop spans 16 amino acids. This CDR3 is CASSQAHGLASGEQFF. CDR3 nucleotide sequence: TGTGCCAGCAGCCAAGCACATGGACTAGCGTCTGGGGAGCAGTTCTTC.

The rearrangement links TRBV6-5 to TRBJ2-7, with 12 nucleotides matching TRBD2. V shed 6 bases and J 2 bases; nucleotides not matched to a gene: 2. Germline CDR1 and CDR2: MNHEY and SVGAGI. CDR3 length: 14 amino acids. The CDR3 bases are TGTGCCAGCAGGAGACTAGCGGGAGCCTACGAGCAGTACTTC. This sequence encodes CASRRLAGAYEQYF.

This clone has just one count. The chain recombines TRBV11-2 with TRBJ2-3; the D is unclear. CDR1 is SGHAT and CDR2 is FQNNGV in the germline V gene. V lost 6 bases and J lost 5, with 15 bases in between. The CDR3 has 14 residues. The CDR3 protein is CASRRVVTIDTQYF. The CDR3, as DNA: TGTGCCAGCAGACGGGTTGTAACAATAGATACGCAGTATTTT. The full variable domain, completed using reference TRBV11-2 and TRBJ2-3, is EAGVAQSPRYKIIEKRQSVAFWCNPISGHATLYWYQQILGQGPKLLIQFQNNGVVDDSQLPKDRFSAERLKGVDSTLKIQPAKLEDSAVYLCASRRVVTIDTQYFGPGTRLTVL.

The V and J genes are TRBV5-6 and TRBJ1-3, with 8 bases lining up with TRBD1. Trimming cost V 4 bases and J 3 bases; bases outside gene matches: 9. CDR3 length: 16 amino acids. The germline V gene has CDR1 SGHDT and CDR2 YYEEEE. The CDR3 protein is CASSKSNRGDGNTIYF. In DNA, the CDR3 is TGTGCCAGCAGCAAATCCAACAGGGGGGATGGAAACACCATATATTTT.

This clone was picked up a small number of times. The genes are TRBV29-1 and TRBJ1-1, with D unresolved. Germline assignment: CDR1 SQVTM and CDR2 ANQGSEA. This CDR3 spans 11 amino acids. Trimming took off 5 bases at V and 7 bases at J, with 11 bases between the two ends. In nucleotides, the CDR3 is TGCAGCGTTAATGGAGGGAGTGAAGCTTTCTTT. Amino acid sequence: CSVNGGSEAFF.

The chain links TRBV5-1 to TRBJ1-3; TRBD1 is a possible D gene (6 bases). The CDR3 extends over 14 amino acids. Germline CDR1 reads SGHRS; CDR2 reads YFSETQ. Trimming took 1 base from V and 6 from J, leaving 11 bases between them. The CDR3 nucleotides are TGCGCCAGCAGCTTGCAGGGGTTTGAAAACACCATATATTTT. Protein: CASSLQGFENTIYF.

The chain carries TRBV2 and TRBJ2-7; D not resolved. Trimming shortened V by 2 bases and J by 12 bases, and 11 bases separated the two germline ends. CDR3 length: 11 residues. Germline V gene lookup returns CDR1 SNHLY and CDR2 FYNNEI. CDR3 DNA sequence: TGTGCCAGCAGTGAAAGGAGAGTTCCGTACTTC. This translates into CASSERRVPYF.

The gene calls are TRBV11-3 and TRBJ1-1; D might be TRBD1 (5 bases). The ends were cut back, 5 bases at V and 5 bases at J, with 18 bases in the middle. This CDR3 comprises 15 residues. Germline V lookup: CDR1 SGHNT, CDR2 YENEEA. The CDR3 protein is CASSHGGGKETEAFF. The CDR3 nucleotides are TGTGCCAGCAGCCATGGGGGGGGGAAAGAAACTGAAGCTTTCTTT.

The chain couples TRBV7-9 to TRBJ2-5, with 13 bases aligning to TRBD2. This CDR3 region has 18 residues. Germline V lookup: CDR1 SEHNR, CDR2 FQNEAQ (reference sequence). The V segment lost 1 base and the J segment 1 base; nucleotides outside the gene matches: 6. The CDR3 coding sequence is TGTGCCAGCAGCTTAGTCGGGACTAGCGGGACTCGCCAAGAGACCCAGTACTTC. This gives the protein CASSLVGTSGTRQETQYF.

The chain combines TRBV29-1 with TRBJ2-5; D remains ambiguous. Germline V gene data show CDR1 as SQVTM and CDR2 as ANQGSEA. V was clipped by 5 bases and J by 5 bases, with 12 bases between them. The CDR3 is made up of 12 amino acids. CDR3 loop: CSVRHLGETQYF. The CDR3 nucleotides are TGCAGCGTTCGCCACCTCGGGGAGACCCAGTACTTC.

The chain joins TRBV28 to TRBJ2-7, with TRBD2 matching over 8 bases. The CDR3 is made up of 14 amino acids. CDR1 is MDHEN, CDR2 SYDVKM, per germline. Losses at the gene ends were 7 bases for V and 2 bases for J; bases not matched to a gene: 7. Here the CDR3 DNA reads TGTGCCAGCACCCCGGGGGGGGGTACCTACGAGCAGTACTTC. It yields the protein CASTPGGGTYEQYF.

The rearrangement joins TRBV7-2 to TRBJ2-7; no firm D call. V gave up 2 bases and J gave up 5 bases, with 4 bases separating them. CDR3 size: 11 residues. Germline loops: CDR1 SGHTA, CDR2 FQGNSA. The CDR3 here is CASSLRDEQYF. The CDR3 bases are TGTGCCAGCAGCTTACGGGACGAGCAGTACTTC.

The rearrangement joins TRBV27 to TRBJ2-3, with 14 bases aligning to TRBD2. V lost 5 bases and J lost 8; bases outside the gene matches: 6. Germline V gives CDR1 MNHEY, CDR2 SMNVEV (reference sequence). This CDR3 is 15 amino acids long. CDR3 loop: CASSLGLAGVGTQYF. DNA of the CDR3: TGTGCCAGCAGTCTGGGACTAGCGGGAGTGGGTACGCAGTATTTT.